The next 14 T cell receptor beta chains were all read from a single sample in a study of T cell responses to AZD1222 COVID-19 vaccine. Produced via immunoSEQ multiplex PCR; TCRdb's table is partial and in-frame only. The table lists 100,000 or so clones, about four fifths of them singletons, with about 15% in the top ten. The sequences come from peripheral blood, collected on day 0 of AZD1222 vaccination. These receptors all stem from an adult in good health.

This sequence joins TRBV4-3 and TRBJ2-2; TRBD1 matches 8 bases. V lost 0 bases to trimming and J lost 0 bases; unmatched junction nucleotides: 0. This CDR3 has 16 residues. CDR1 is LGHNA, CDR2 YSLEER, per germline. The CDR3 loop is CASSQETGANTGELFF. The CDR3 coding sequence is TGCGCCAGCAGCCAAGAGACAGGGGCGAACACCGGGGAGCTGTTTTTT.

V and J are TRBV6-1 and TRBJ1-1, with 7 bases identical to TRBD1. V gave up 1 base and J gave up 10 bases; unmatched junction bases: 9. Germline CDR1 is MNHNS and CDR2 is SASEGT. CDR3 length: 14 amino acids. CDR3 region: CASSEDDRVRAAFF. The CDR3 DNA reads TGTGCCAGCAGTGAAGATGACAGGGTCAGGGCAGCTTTCTTT.

V is TRBV3-1 (or the pseudogene TRBV3-2) and J is TRBJ2-7; no reliable D call. V lost 2 bases and J 3 bases, leaving 2 bases between the germline ends. CDR3 length: 11 amino acids. Germline V gives CDR1 LGHDT, CDR2 YNNKEL (reference sequence). Written as DNA, the CDR3 is TGTGCCAGCAGCCAAAACTACGAGCAGTACTTC. Its translation is CASSQNYEQYF.

The chain carries TRBV24-1 and TRBJ1-2, with 8 bases matching TRBD1. With 9 bases clipped from V and 6 bases from J, the junction kept 2 bases outside the gene matches. Germline V gene sequence: CDR1 KGHDR, CDR2 SFDVKD. The CDR3 loop spans 11 amino acids. CDR3 DNA sequence: TGTGCCACCGGACAGGGAGATGGCTACACCTTC. Translating gives CATGQGDGYTF.

The chain combines TRBV6-2 or TRBV6-3 with TRBJ2-2; D is unclear. V was trimmed by 6 bases and J by 8 bases, leaving 10 bases between them. The germline gives CDR1 MNHEY, CDR2 SVGEGT. The CDR3 spans 12 residues. The CDR3 sequence is CASSQPLGELFF. The DNA of the CDR3 is TGTGCCAGCAGCCAACCCCTAGGGGAGCTGTTTTTT.

The chain is built from TRBV3-1 (or the pseudogene TRBV3-2) and TRBJ2-5; no reliable D call. The CDR3 is made up of 14 amino acids. V lost 1 base to trimming and J lost 2 bases, with 8 bases between them. The V gene's germline CDR1 is LGHDT and CDR2 YNNKEL (reference sequence). CDR3 sequence: CASSQGPLQETQYF. Written as DNA, the CDR3 is TGTGCCAGCAGCCAAGGTCCCCTACAAGAGACCCAGTACTTC.

The V call is TRBV3-1 (or the pseudogene TRBV3-2), the J call TRBJ2-3; D is possibly TRBD1 (5 bases). From germline, CDR1 is LGHDT and CDR2 YNNKEL (reference sequence). This CDR3 is built from 15 residues. V was shortened by 0 bases and J by 8 bases, with 15 bases between the two germline ends. This CDR3 reads CASSQERGTWATQYF. The CDR3 coding sequence is TGTGCCAGCAGCCAAGAAAGGGGCACTTGGGCTACGCAGTATTTT.

The V gene is TRBV18, the J gene TRBJ1-5; a weak D match, TRBD1 (5 bases). CDR3 size: 13 residues. Germline lookup yields CDR1 KGHSH and CDR2 LQKENI. The V end lost 3 bases, the J end lost 2 bases, and 5 bases lay between the germline ends. The CDR3 DNA reads as TGTGCCAGCTCACCGGGGGGCAATCAGCCCCAGCATTTT. This translates into CASSPGGNQPQHF.

This clone was detected ten times or more. This chain connects TRBV6-5 to TRBJ2-7; weak D call: TRBD2 (6 bases). Germline CDR1 and CDR2: MNHEY and SVGAGI. Trimming took off 7 bases at V and 4 bases at J, with 11 bases between the two ends. The CDR3 runs to 12 residues. The CDR3 bases are TGTGCCAGCATGGGGGGACGGTACGAGCAGTACTTC. Protein product: CASMGGRYEQYF.

The genes are TRBV29-1 and TRBJ1-2, with 10 bases that match TRBD1. The CDR3 runs to 13 residues. Losses at the gene ends were 6 bases for V and 8 bases for J; bases not matched to a gene: 9. CDR1 and CDR2 from the germline V gene are SQVTM and ANQGSEA. This chain's CDR3 is CSVPGQGSGGYTF. CDR3 bases: TGCAGCGTCCCGGGACAGGGGTCTGGGGGCTACACCTTC.

This chain links TRBV10-3 with TRBJ1-5; D gene uncertain. CDR3 length: 19 residues. V gave up 0 bases and J gave up 0 bases, with 18 bases separating them. Germline CDR1 and CDR2: ENHRY and SYGVKD. For the CDR3, the DNA is TGTGCCATCAGTGAGTCCCCCCGGGCTATGGCCAATAGCAATCAGCCCCAGCATTTT. Translated: CAISESPRAMANSNQPQHF.

In this sample, this clone turned up once. V usage is TRBV7-9 and J usage is TRBJ2-2, with D unresolved. Trimming pared 2 bases from V and 8 bases from J, leaving 6 bases between. Germline V gene data show CDR1 as SEHNR and CDR2 as FQNEAQ (reference sequence). This CDR3 comprises 12 residues. The CDR3 loop is CASSLLLGELFF. The CDR3 DNA sequence: TGTGCCAGCAGCTTATTGTTAGGGGAGCTGTTTTTT.

This clone was found once. The chain joins TRBV9 to TRBJ1-5; TRBD1 aligns across 7 bases. This CDR3 has 16 residues. The ends lost 0 bases at V and 3 bases at J; junction bases unmatched: 6. From germline, CDR1 is SGDLS and CDR2 YYNGEE. CDR3 bases: TGTGCCAGCAGCGTAGGGGGGCAGGGGGTCAATCAGCCCCAGCATTTT. It encodes CASSVGGQGVNQPQHF.

V gene TRBV28 combines with J gene TRBJ1-2, with a weak D call TRBD1 (6 bases). This CDR3 spans 14 amino acids. Germline CDR1 and CDR2: MDHEN and SYDVKM. The ends were cut back, 2 bases at V and 4 bases at J, with 11 bases in the middle. Written as DNA, the CDR3 is TGTGCCAGCAGTTTAGACAGGCTTCGCTATGGCTACACCTTC. Translating it yields CASSLDRLRYGYTF.